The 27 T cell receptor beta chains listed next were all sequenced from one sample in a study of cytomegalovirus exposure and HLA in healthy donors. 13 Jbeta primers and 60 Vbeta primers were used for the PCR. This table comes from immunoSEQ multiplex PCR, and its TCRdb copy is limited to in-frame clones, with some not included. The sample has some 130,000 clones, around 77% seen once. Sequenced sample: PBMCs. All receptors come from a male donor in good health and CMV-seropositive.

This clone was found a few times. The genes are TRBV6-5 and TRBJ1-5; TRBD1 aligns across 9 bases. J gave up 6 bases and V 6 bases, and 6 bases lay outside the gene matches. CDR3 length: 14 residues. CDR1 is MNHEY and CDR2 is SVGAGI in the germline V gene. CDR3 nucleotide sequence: TGTGCCAGCAGCCAAACAGGGGGCAGTCAGCCCCAGCATTTT. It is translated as CASSQTGGSQPQHF.

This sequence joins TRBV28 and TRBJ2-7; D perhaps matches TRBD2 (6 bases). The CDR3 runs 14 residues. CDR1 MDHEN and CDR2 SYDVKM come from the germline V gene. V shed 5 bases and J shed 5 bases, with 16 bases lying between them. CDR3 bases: TGTGCCAGCAGTGAACTAGCCTTATTAAACGAGCAGTACTTC. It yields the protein CASSELALLNEQYF.

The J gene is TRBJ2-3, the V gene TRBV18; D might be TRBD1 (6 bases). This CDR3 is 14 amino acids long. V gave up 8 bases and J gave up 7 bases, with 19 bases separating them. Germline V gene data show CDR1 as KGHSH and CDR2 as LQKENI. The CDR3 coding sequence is TGTGCCAGCGCCGAGGGACACCAAGAGAATACGCAGTATTTT. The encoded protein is CASAEGHQENTQYF.

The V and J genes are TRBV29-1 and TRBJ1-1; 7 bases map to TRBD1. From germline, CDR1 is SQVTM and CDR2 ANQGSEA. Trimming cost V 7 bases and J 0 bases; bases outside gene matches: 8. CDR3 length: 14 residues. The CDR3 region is CSAFSDRMNTEAFF. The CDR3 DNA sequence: TGCAGCGCTTTCTCGGACAGGATGAACACTGAAGCTTTCTTT.

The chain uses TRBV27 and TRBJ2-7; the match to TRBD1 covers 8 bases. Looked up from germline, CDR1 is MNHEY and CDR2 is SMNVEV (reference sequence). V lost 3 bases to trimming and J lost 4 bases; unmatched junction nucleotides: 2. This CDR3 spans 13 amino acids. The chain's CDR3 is CASSLWTGYEQYF. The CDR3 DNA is TGTGCCAGCAGTTTGTGGACAGGGTACGAGCAGTACTTC.

In nucleotides, the CDR3 is TGTGCCAGTAGTGGTCTTAGGAGCGGCTCCTACAATGAGCAGTTCTTC. Its translation is CASSGLRSGSYNEQFF. The chain uses TRBV19 and TRBJ2-1; weak D call: TRBD2 (5 bases). The CDR3 sequence is 16 residues long. V was shortened by 5 bases and J by 0 bases, with 14 bases between the two germline ends. Looked up from germline, CDR1 is LNHDA and CDR2 is SQIVND (reference sequence).

DNA for the CDR3: TGTGCCAGCAGTCTAACAGCGGGAGGCTCATCCTACAATGAGCAGTTCTTC. Its translation is CASSLTAGGSSYNEQFF. The rearrangement links TRBV28 to TRBJ2-1; 9 positions agree with TRBD2. Germline trimming cut 5 bases from V and 1 base from J; bases unmatched to any gene: 9. This CDR3 spans 17 amino acids. Germline CDR1 is MDHEN and CDR2 is SYDVKM.

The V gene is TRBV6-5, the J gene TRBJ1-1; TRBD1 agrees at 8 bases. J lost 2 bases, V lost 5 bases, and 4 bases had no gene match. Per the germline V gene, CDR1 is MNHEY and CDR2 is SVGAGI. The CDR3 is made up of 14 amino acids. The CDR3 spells CASSRTGPNTEAFF. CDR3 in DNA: TGTGCCAGCAGTAGGACAGGGCCTAACACTGAAGCTTTCTTT.

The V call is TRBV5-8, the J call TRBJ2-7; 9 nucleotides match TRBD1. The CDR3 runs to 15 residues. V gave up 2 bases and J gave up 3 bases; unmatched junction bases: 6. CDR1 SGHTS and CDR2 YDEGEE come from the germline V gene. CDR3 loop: CASSLGTGNDYEQYF. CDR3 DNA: TGTGCCAGCAGCTTAGGGACAGGGAACGACTACGAGCAGTACTTC.

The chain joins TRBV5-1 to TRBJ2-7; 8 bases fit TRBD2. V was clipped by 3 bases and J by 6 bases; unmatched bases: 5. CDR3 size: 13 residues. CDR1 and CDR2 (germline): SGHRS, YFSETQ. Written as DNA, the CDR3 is TGCGCCAGCAGCTGGACTAGCTTGGTCGAGCAGTACTTC. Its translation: CASSWTSLVEQYF.

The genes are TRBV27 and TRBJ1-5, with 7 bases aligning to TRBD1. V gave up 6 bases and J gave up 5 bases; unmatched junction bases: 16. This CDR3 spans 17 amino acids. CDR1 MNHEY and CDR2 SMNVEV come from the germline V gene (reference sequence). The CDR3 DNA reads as TGTGCCAGCAGACCTGATAGGGCCCTCAGGGGGGATCAGCCCCAGCATTTT. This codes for CASRPDRALRGDQPQHF.

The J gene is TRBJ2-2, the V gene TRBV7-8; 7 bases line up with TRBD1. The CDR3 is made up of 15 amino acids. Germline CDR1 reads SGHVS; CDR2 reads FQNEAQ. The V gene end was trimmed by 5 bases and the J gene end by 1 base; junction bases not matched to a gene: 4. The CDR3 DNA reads TGTGCCAGCAGCCGCCGGGACAGGAACACCGGGGAGCTGTTTTTT. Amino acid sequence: CASSRRDRNTGELFF. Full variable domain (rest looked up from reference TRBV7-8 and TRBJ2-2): GAGVSQSPRYKVAKRGQDVALRCDPISGHVSLFWYQQALGQGPEFLTYFQNEAQLDKSGLPSDRFFAERPEGSVSTLKIQRTQQEDSAVYLCASSRRDRNTGELFFGEGSRLTVL.

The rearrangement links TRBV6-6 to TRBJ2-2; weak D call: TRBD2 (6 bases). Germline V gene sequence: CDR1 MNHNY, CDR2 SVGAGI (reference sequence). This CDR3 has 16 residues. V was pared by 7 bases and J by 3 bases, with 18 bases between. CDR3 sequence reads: CASTLAAGLDTGELFF. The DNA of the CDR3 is TGTGCCAGCACCCTAGCCGCGGGGCTTGACACCGGGGAGCTGTTTTTT.

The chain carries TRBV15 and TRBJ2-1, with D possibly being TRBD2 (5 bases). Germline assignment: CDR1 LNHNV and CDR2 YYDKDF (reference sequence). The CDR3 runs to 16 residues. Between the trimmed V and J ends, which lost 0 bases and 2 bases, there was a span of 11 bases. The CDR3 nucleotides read TGTGCCACCAGCAGAGATTACACGAGGGCCTACAATGAGCAGTTCTTC. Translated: CATSRDYTRAYNEQFF. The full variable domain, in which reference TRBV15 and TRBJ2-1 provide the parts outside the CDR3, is DAMVIQNPRYQVTQFGKPVTLSCSQTLNHNVMYWYQQKSSQAPKLLFHYYDKDFNNEADTPDNFQSRRPNTSFCFLDIRSPGLGDTAMYLCATSRDYTRAYNEQFFGPGTRLTVL.

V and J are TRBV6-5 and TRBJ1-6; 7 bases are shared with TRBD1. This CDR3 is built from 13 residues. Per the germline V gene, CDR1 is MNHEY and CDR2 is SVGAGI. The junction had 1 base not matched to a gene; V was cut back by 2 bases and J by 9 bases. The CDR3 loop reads CASSYNRGSPLHF. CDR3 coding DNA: TGTGCCAGCAGTTACAACAGGGGTTCACCCCTCCACTTT.

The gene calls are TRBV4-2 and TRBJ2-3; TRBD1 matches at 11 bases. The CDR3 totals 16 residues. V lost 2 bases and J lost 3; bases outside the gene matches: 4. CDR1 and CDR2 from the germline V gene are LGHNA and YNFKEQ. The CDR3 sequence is CASSQPDRGLTDTQYF. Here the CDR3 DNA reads TGTGCCAGCAGCCAACCGGACAGGGGGCTTACAGATACGCAGTATTTT.

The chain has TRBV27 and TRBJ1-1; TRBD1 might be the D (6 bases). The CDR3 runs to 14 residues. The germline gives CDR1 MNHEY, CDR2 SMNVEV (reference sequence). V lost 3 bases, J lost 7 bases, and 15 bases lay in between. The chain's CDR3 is CASSLAFKTGEAFF. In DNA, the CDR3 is TGTGCCAGCAGTTTGGCATTCAAGACAGGTGAAGCTTTCTTT.

The CDR3 DNA is TGTGCCAGCCGGCTGCCGGGAAGCTACGAGCAGTACTTC. Its translation: CASRLPGSYEQYF. This chain joins TRBV6-5 and TRBJ2-7; tentative D call: TRBD2 (5 bases). The CDR3 loop spans 13 amino acids. Germline assignment: CDR1 MNHEY and CDR2 SVGAGI. V lost 8 bases and J 3 bases, leaving 14 bases between the germline ends.

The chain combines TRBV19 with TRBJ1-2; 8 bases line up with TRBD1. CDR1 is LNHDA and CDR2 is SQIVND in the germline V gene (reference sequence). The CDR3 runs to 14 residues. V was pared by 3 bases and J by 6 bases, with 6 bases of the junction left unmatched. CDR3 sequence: CASSIARTGNGYTF. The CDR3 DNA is TGTGCCAGTAGTATCGCTAGGACAGGGAATGGCTACACCTTC.

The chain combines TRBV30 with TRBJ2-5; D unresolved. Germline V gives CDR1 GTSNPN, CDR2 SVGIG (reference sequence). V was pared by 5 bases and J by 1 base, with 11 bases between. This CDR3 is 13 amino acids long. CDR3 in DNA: TGTGCCTGGTCGCGGTCCTTCCAAGAGACCCAGTACTTC. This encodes CAWSRSFQETQYF.

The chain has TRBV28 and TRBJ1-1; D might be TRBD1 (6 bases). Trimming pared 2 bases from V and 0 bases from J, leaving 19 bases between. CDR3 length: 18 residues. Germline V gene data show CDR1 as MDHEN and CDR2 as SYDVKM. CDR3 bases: TGTGCCAGCAGTTTAAACGCGGAACTGACAGGCCTGAACACTGAAGCTTTCTTT. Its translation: CASSLNAELTGLNTEAFF.

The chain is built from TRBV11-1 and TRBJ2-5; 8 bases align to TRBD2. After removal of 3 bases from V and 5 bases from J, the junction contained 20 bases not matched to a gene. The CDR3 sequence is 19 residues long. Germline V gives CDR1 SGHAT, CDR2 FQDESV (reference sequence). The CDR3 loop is CASSFRFGFTSGSMETQYF. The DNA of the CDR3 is TGTGCCAGCAGCTTCCGTTTCGGTTTTACTAGCGGATCGATGGAGACCCAGTACTTC.

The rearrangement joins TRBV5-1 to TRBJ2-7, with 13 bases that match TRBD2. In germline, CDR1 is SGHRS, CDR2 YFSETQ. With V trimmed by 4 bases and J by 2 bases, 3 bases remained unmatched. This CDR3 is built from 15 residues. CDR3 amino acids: CASSVGLAGPYEQYF. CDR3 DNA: TGCGCCAGCAGCGTGGGACTAGCGGGACCCTACGAGCAGTACTTC. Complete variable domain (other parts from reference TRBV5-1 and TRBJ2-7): KAGVTQTPRYLIKTRGQQVTLSCSPISGHRSVSWYQQTPGQGLQFLFEYFSETQRNKGNFPGRFSGRQFSNSRSEMNVSTLELGDSALYLCASSVGLAGPYEQYFGPGTRLTVT.

The CDR3 DNA is TGTGCCAGCAGTCCTTATGTACTGGGACAGGGAGTTTATGGCTACACCTTC. Protein: CASSPYVLGQGVYGYTF. The V call is TRBV27, the J call TRBJ1-2; 9 positions match TRBD1. V lost 5 bases to trimming and J lost 5 bases; unmatched junction nucleotides: 15. CDR1 and CDR2 from the germline V gene are MNHEY and SMNVEV (reference sequence). The CDR3 spans 17 residues.

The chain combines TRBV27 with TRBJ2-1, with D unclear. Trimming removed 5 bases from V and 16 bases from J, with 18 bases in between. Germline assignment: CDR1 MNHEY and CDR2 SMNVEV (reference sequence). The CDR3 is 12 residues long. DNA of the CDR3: TGTGCCAGCAGTCCCCCCCCCACCGGAGATTTCTTC. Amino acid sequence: CASSPPPTGDFF.

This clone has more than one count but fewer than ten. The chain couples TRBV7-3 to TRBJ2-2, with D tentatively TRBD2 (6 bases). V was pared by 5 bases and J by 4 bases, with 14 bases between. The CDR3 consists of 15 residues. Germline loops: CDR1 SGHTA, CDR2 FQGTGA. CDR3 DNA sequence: TGTGCCAGCAGCCAGGAAACGCGGGGCACCGGGGAGCTGTTTTTT. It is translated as CASSQETRGTGELFF.

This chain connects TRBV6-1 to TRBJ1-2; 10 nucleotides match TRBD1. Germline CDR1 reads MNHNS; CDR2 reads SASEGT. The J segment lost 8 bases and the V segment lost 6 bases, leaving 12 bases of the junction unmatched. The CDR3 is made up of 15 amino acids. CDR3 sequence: CASSPGTGVLEGYTF. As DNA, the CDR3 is TGTGCCAGCAGCCCGGGGACAGGGGTTTTGGAGGGCTACACCTTC.